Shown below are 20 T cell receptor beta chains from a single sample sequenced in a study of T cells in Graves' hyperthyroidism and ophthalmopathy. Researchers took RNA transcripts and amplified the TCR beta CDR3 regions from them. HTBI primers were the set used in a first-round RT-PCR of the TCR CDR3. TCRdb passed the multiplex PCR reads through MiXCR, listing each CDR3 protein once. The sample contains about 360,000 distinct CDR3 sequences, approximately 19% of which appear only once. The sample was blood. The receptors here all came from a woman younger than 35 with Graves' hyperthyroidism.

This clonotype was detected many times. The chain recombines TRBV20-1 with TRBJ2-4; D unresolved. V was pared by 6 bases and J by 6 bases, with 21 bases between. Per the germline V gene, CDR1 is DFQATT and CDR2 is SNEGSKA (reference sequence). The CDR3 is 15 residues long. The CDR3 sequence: CSAIRDWDSVNIQYF. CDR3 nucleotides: TGCAGTGCCATTCGCGATTGGGATTCTGTAAACATTCAGTACTTC.

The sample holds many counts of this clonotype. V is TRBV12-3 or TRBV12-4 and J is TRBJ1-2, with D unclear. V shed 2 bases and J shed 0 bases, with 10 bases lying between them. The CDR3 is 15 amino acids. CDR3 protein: CASSLIGGTNYGYTF. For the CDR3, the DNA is TGTGCCAGCAGTTTAATCGGCGGAACTAACTATGGCTACACCTTC.

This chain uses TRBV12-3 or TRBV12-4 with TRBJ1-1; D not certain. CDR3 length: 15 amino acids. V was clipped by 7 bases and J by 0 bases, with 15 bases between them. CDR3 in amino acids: CASILSALVNTEAFF. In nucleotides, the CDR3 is TGTGCCAGCATCCTGTCCGCTCTGGTGAACACTGAAGCTTTCTTT.

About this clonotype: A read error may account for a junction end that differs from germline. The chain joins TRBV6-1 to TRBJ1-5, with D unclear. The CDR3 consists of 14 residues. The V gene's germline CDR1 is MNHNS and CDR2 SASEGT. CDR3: CASSSGENNQPQHF. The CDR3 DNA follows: TGCGCCAGCAGCTCCGGGGAGAACAATCAGCCCCAGCATTTT.

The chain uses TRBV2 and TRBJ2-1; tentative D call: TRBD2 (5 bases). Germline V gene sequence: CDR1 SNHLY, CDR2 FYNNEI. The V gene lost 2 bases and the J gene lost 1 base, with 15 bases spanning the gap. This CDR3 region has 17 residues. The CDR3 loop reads CASSERSGGSSYNEQFF. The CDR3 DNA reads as TGTGCCAGCAGTGAACGGTCAGGAGGTAGTTCCTACAATGAGCAGTTCTTC. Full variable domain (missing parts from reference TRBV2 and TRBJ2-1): EPEVTQTPSHQVTQMGQEVILRCVPISNHLYFYWYRQILGQKVEFLVSFYNNEISEKSEIFDDQFSVERPDGSNFTLKIRSTKLEDSAMYFCASSERSGGSSYNEQFFGPGTRLTVL.

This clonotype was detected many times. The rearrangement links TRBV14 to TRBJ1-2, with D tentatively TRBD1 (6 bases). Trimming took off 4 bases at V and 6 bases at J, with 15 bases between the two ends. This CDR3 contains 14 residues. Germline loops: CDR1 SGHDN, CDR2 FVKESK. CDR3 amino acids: CASSRTPQGNGYTF. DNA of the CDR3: TGTGCCAGCAGCCGGACCCCGCAGGGGAATGGCTACACCTTC.

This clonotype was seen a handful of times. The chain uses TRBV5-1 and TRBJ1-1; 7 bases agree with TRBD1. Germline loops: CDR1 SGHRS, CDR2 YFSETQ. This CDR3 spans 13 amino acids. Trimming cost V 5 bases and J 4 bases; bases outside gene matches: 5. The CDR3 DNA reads TGCGCCAGCAGGGCAGGGGGTGGCACTGAAGCTTTCTTT. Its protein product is CASRAGGGTEAFF.

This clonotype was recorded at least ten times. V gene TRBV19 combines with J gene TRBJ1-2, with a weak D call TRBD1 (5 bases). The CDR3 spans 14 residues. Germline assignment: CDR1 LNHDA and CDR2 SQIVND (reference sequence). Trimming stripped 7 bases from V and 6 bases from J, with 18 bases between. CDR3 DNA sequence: TGTGCCAGTACCCCGATTGGGACCGACCATGGCTACACCTTC. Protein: CASTPIGTDHGYTF.

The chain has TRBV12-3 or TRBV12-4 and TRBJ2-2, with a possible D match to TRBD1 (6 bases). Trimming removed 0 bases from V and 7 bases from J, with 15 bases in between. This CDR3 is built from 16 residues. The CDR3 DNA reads TGTGCCAGCAGTTTAGCATATACAGGGCCGGTCGGGGAGCTGTTTTTT. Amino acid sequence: CASSLAYTGPVGELFF.

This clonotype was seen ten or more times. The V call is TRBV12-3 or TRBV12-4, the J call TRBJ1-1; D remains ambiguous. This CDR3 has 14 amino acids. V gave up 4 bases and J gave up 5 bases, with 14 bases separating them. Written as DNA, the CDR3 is TGTGCCAGCAGTTCCCTGTTGGGGTGGACTGAAGCTTTCTTT. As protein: CASSSLLGWTEAFF.

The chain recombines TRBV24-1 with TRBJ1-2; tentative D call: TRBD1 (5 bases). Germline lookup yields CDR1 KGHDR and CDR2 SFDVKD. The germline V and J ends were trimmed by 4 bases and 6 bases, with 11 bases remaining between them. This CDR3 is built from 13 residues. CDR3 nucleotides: TGTGCCACCAGTGACGGGGGGACGGATGGCTACACCTTC. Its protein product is CATSDGGTDGYTF.

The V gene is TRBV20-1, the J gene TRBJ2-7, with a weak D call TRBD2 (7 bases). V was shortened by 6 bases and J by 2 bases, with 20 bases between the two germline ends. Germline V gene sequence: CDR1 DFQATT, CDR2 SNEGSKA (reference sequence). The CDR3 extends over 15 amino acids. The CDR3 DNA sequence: TGCAGTGCACCACCGACGACGCGGGGGCCCTACGAGCAGTACTTC. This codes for CSAPPTTRGPYEQYF.

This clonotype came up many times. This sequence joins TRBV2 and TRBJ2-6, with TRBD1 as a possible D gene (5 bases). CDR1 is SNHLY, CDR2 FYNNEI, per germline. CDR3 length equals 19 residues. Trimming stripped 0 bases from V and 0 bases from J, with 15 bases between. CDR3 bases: TGTGCCAGCAGTGAAGCGGCAGAAACAGGATACTCTGGGGCCAACGTCCTGACTTTC. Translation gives CASSEAAETGYSGANVLTF.

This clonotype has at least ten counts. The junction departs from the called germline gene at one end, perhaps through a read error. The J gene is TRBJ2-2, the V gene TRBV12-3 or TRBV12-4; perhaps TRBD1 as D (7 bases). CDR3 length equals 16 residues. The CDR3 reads CASSAGQYSPSGELFF. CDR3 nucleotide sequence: TGCGCCAGCAGCGCGGGACAGTACTCTCCCTCCGGGGAGCTGTTTTTT.

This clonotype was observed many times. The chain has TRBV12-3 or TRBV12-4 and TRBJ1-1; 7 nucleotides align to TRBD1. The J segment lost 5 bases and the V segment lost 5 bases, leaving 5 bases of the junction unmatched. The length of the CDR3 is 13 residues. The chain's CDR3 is CASSQGVRTEAFF. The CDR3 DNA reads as TGTGCCAGCAGTCAGGGGGTGAGGACTGAAGCTTTCTTT.

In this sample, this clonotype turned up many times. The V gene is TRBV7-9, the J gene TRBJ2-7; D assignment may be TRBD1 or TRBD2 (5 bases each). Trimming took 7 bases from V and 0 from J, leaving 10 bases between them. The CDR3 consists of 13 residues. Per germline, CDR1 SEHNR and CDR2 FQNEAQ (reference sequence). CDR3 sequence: CASKGDLSYEQYF. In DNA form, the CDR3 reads TGTGCCAGCAAAGGGGACCTCTCCTACGAGCAGTACTTC.

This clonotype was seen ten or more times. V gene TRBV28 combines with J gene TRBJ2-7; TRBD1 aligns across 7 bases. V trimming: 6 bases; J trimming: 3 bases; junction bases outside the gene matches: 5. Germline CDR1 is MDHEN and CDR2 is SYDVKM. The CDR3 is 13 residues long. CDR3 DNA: TGTGCCAGCAGGAAAGGACAGGACTACGAGCAGTACTTC. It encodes CASRKGQDYEQYF. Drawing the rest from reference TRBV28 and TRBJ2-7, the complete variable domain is DVKVTQSSRYLVKRTGEKVFLECVQDMDHENMFWYRQDPGLGLRLIYFSYDVKMKEKGDIPEGYSVSREKKERFSLILESASTNQTSMYLCASRKGQDYEQYFGPGTRLTVT.

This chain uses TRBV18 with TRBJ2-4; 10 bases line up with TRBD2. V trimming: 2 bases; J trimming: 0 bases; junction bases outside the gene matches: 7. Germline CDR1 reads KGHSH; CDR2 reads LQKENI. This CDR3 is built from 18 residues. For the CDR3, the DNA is TGTGCCAGCTCACCAGGAGCGGGGGGGCCACTAGCCAAAAACATTCAGTACTTC. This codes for CASSPGAGGPLAKNIQYF.

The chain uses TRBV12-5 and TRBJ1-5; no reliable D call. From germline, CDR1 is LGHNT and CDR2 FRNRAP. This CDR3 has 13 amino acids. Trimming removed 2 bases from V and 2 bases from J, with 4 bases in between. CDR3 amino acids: CASGLPGNQPQHF. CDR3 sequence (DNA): TGTGCTAGTGGTTTGCCCGGCAATCAGCCCCAGCATTTT.

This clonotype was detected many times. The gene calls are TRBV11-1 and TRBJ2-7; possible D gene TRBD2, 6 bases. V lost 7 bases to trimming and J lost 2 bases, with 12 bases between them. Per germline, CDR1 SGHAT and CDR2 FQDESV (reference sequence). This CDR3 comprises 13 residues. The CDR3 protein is CASMDAGTYEQYF. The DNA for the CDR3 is TGTGCCAGCATGGATGCGGGGACCTACGAGCAGTACTTC. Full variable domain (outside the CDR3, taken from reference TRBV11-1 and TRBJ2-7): EAEVAQSPRYKITEKSQAVAFWCDPISGHATLYWYRQILGQGPELLVQFQDESVVDDSQLPKDRFSAERLKGVDSTLKIQPAELGDSAMYLCASMDAGTYEQYFGPGTRLTVT.